The next 2 T cell receptor beta chains were all read from a single sample in a study of blood T cell repertoires in COVID-19 (dated by TCRdb to 2020 to 2021). The protocol used for the library was the immunoSEQ multiplex PCR assay. TCRdb stores this immuneACCESS table with in-frame sequences only. Part of the clones is absent; in the studies checked, under half of the shortfall reflects unresolved V genes, and no reason is known for the rest. A total of approximately 150,000 clones appear in this sample, 88% of them only once. About 28% of the sample is held by the ten biggest clonotypes. Material: peripheral blood. The receptors shown here come from a human donor in a cohort sampled during active COVID-19.

There are a few counts of this clone. The chain is built from TRBV5-1 and TRBJ2-3, with TRBD2 matching 13 bases. The junction had 3 bases not matched to a gene; V was cut back by 1 base and J by 4 bases. CDR1 and CDR2 from the germline V gene are SGHRS and YFSETQ. CDR3 length: 16 residues. As DNA, the CDR3 is TGCGCCAGCAGCTTGACTAGCGGGGGGGCCGCAGATACGCAGTATTTT. Encoded protein: CASSLTSGGAADTQYF.

CDR3: CAISESRDRITLGGNTIYF. For the CDR3, the DNA is TGTGCCATCAGTGAGTCGCGGGACAGGATCACGCTGGGTGGAAACACCATATATTTT. The genes are TRBV10-3 and TRBJ1-3, with 8 bases identical to TRBD1. The length of the CDR3 is 19 residues. CDR1 is ENHRY, CDR2 SYGVKD, per germline. Trimming took 0 bases from V and 3 from J; bases not matched to a gene: 13.